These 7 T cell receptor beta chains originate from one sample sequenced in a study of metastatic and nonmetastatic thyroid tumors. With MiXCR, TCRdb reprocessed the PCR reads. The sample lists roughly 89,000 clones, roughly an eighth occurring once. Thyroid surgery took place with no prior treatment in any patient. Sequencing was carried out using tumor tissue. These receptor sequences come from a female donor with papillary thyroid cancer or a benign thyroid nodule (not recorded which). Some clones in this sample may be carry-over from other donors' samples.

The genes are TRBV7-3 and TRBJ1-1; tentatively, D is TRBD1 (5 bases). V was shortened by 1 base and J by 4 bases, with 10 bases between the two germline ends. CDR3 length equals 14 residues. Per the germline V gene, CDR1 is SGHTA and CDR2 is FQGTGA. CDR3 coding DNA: TGTGCCAGCAGCTTAAATGCAGGGCCCACTGAAGCTTTCTTT. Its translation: CASSLNAGPTEAFF.

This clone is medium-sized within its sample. CDR3 region: CASSAMGSEQYF. The CDR3, as DNA: TGTGCCAGCAGCGCCATGGGGTCCGAGCAGTACTTC. J is TRBJ2-7 and V is TRBV6-1; no reliable D call. CDR1 is MNHNS and CDR2 is SASEGT in the germline V gene. V was clipped by 6 bases and J by 6 bases, with 12 bases between them. This CDR3 contains 12 residues.

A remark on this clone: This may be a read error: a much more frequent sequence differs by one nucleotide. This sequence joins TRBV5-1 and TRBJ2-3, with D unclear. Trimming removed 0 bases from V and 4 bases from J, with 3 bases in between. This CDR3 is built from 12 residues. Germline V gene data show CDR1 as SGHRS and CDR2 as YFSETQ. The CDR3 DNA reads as TGCGCCAGCAGCTTGGGCGCAGATACGCAGTATTTT. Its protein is CASSLGADTQYF.

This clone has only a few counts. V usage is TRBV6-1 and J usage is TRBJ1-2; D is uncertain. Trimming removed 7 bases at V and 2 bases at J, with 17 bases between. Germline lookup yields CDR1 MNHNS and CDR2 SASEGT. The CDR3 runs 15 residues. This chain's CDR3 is CASTSIVRKNYGYTF. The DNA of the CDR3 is TGTGCCAGCACCTCAATTGTCCGGAAAAACTATGGCTACACCTTC.

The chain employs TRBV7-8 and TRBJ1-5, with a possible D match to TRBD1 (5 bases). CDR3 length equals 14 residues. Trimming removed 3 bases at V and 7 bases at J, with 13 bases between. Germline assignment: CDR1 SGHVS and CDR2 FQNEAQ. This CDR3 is CASSLPGNGQPQHF. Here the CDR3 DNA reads TGTGCCAGCAGCTTGCCAGGGAATGGACAGCCCCAGCATTTT.

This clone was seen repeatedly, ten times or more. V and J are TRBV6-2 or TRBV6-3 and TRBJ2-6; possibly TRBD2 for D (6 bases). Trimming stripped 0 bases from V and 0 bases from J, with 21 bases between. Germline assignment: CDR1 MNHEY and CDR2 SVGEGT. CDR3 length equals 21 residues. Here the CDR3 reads CASSYSIAYRDGGSGANVLTF. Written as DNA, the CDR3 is TGTGCCAGCAGTTACTCGATTGCGTATCGGGACGGGGGCTCTGGGGCCAACGTCCTGACTTTC.

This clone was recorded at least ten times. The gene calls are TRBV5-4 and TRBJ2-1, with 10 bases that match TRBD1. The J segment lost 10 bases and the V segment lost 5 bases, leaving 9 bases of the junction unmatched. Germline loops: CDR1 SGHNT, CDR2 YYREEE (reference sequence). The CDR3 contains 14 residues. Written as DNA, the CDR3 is TGTGCCAGCAGTCCCCGGGACAGGGGCGGCGAGCAGTTCTTC. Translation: CASSPRDRGGEQFF.